Sequencing of this T cell receptor (beta chain) was carried out in a study of lymphopenia after photon versus proton radiotherapy. V dropped 4 bases and J dropped 7 bases, with 13 bases sitting between them. Germline CDR1 and CDR2: SGHVS and FNYEAQ. The CDR3 has 13 residues. This clone rates as medium-sized (0.01 to 0.1%). Its antigen is as yet unknown. Whole-study findings and limits: Post-nadir TCR diversity decline inversely tracked overall survival among those who died.

Assay: immunoSEQ multiplex PCR; the TCRdb copy retains only in-frame clones and omits some. The repertoire includes more than 25,000 clones, about nine tenths of them detected once, and 50% sits in the top ten. The specimen was peripheral blood, collected from a patient treated with proton-based radiotherapy. The genes are TRBV7-6 and TRBJ1-1, with TRBD1 as a possible D gene (6 bases). The TCR originated in a woman aged 55-69 years with cholangiocarcinoma. Some clones in this sample may be carry-over from other donors' samples. CDR3 sequence (DNA): TGTGCCAGCAGCTCAGGGACAACCTTTGAAGCTTTCTTT. Its translation: CASSSGTTFEAFF.